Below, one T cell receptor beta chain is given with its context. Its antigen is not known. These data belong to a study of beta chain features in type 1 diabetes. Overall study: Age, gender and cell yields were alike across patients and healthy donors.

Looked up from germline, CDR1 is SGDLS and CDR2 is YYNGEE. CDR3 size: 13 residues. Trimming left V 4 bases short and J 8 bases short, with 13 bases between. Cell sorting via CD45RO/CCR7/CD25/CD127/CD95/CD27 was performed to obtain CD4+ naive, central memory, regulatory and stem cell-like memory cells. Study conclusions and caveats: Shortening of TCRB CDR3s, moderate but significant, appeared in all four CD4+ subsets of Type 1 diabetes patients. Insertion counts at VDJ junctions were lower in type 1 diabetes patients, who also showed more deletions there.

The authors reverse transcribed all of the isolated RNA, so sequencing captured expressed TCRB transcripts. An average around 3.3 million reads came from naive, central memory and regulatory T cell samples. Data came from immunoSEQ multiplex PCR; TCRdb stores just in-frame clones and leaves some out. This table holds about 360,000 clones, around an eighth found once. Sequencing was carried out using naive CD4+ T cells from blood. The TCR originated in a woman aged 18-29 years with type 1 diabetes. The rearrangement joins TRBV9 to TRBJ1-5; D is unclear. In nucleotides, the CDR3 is TGTGCCAGCAGCATGGGCCAAAGAGAGCCCCAGCATTTT. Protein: CASSMGQREPQHF.